A selection of T cell receptor beta chains follows, all from one sample in a study of blood T cell repertoires in COVID-19. Data came from immunoSEQ multiplex PCR; TCRdb stores just in-frame clones and leaves some out. The sample lists some 70,000 clones; around four fifths were seen once. Material: peripheral blood. These receptors were collected from a woman aged 55 to 70 with acute or convalescent COVID-19. CDR3s include the opening cysteine and the closing phenylalanine or tryptophan. The D gene is left open where the match is weak. Not all rows give a size; the values are once, few, many and, for expanded clones, a class.

v_gene	j_gene	d_gene	abundance	CDR3aa	CDR3nt
TRBV19	TRBJ2-3	-	-	CASSIGGATTDTQYF	TGTGCCAGTAGTATAGGCGGGGCCACCACAGATACGCAGTATTTT
TRBV14	TRBJ2-1	-	-	CASSRVGAGDEQFF	TGTGCCAGCAGCCGGGTGGGGGCCGGCGATGAGCAGTTCTTC
TRBV10-3	TRBJ2-7	-	-	CAISPTGYEQYF	TGTGCCATCAGTCCCACAGGTTACGAGCAGTACTTC
TRBV7-6	TRBJ1-4	-	-	CASSLGSSRGGEKLFF	TGTGCCAGCAGCTTAGGTTCGAGCCGCGGGGGGGAAAAACTGTTTTTT
TRBV18	TRBJ1-2	-	few	CASSPPTGTGYTF	TGTGCCAGCTCACCACCCACAGGGACTGGCTACACCTTC
TRBV7-9	TRBJ1-2	-	-	CASSLEPDTPSGYTF	TGTGCCAGCAGCTTAGAACCCGACACCCCCTCTGGCTACACCTTC
TRBV6-6	TRBJ2-3	-	-	CASSYSKGGTDTQYF	TGTGCCAGCAGTTACTCGAAGGGGGGCACAGATACGCAGTATTTT
TRBV29-1	TRBJ1-3	-	-	CSVSSYSGNTIYF	TGCAGCGTTTCGAGTTACTCTGGAAACACCATATATTTT
TRBV5-8	TRBJ1-2	TRBD1	once	CASSLPRDRDYGYTF	TGTGCCAGCAGCTTACCCCGGGACAGGGACTATGGCTACACCTTC
TRBV30	TRBJ2-1	TRBD1	-	CAWRDRVRYEQFF	TGTGCCTGGAGGGACAGGGTCAGGTATGAGCAGTTCTTC
TRBV18	TRBJ1-1	-	-	CASSPPGTRNTEAFF	TGTGCCAGCTCACCACCGGGGACACGCAACACTGAAGCTTTCTTT
TRBV4-1	TRBJ1-2	-	-	CASSQANTPNYGYTF	TGCGCCAGCAGCCAAGCGAACACACCGAACTATGGCTACACCTTC
TRBV7-2	TRBJ1-5	TRBD1	once	CASSRRDRGQPQHF	TGTGCCAGCAGCCGCCGGGACAGGGGTCAGCCCCAGCATTTT
TRBV27	TRBJ2-1	-	-	CASSYYLCQGGSYNEQFF	TGTGCCAGCAGTTACTACTTATGCCAGGGAGGATCCTACAATGAGCAGTTCTTC
TRBV4-1	TRBJ2-1	TRBD1	-	CASSQKAGTGRFNEQFF	TGCGCCAGCAGCCAGAAGGCCGGGACAGGGAGGTTCAATGAGCAGTTCTTC
TRBV6-1	TRBJ1-5	-	-	CASSEIRSKNQPQHF	TGTGCCAGCAGTGAAATCCGGTCGAAGAATCAGCCCCAGCATTTT
TRBV12-3/TRBV12-4	TRBJ1-6	-	-	CASSSGGRSPLHF	TGTGCCAGCAGTTCCGGGGGACGTTCACCCCTCCACTTT
TRBV6-5	TRBJ1-1	-	-	CASSPGQGTKAFF	TGTGCCAGCAGTCCCGGGCAGGGAACCAAAGCTTTCTTT
TRBV18	TRBJ2-7	TRBD1	-	CASSPNRDSEQYF	TGTGCCAGCTCACCCAACCGGGACAGCGAGCAGTACTTC
TRBV5-8	TRBJ2-5	-	-	CASSLVFGQRRGETQYF	TGTGCCAGCAGCCTGGTTTTCGGACAGCGGCGGGGGGAGACCCAGTACTTC
TRBV18	TRBJ1-2	-	-	CASSPRQLVTYGYTF	TGTGCCAGCTCACCAAGACAGTTAGTGACCTATGGCTACACCTTC
TRBV21-1	TRBJ1-1	-	-	CASSPQGNTEAFF	TGTGCCAGCAGCCCCCAGGGTAACACTGAAGCTTTCTTT
TRBV28	TRBJ1-2	TRBD1	few	CASLTGGEGYGYTF	TGTGCCAGCCTAACAGGGGGGGAGGGCTATGGCTACACCTTC
TRBV28	TRBJ2-1	TRBD2	-	CATDRAGISYNEQFF	TGTGCCACCGATCGAGCGGGAATCTCCTACAATGAGCAGTTCTTC
TRBV7-9	TRBJ2-5	TRBD2	-	CASSLGSAGGQETQYF	TGTGCCAGCAGCTTAGGTTCAGCGGGGGGACAAGAGACCCAGTACTTC
TRBV7-2	TRBJ1-1	-	-	CASRRGLNTEAFF	TGTGCCAGCAGGCGAGGGCTGAACACTGAAGCTTTCTTT
TRBV5-1	TRBJ1-5	TRBD1	-	CASSLYSRDSRIVSNQLQHF	TGCGCCAGCAGCTTGTACAGTCGGGACAGCCGTATTGTTAGCAATCAGCTCCAGCATTTT
TRBV18	TRBJ1-2	-	-	CASSPPDTYGYTF	TGTGCCAGCTCACCACCGGACACCTATGGCTACACCTTC
TRBV6-4	TRBJ2-2	-	-	CASSPDRDTGELFF	TGTGCCAGCAGCCCTGACAGAGACACCGGGGAGCTGTTTTTT
TRBV30	TRBJ1-3	TRBD1	-	CAWRTQGSGNTIYF	TGTGCCTGGAGAACACAGGGGTCTGGAAACACCATATATTTT
TRBV5-1	TRBJ1-6	TRBD1	-	CASSLGGTGFTPLHF	TGCGCCAGCAGCTTGGGTGGGACAGGTTTTACACCCCTCCACTTT
TRBV19	TRBJ1-1	-	-	CASKTRMNTEAFF	TGTGCCAGTAAGACAAGGATGAACACTGAAGCTTTCTTT
TRBV6-1	TRBJ2-7	TRBD2	-	CASFRSGRLDEQYF	TGTGCCAGCTTCCGGAGCGGGAGACTGGACGAGCAGTACTTC
TRBV5-4	TRBJ2-2	-	-	CASSSGGVTGELFF	TGTGCCAGCAGCTCCGGAGGGGTCACCGGGGAGCTGTTTTTT
TRBV5-4	TRBJ1-2	-	-	CASSLFRETNLFNYGYTF	TGTGCCAGCAGCTTGTTTCGGGAAACTAATCTGTTTAACTATGGCTACACCTTC
TRBV5-1	TRBJ2-2	-	-	CASSLGGGGGELFF	TGCGCCAGCAGCTTAGGAGGGGGCGGCGGGGAGCTGTTTTTT
TRBV7-9	TRBJ1-3	TRBD1	once	CASRPYRGLSGNTIYF	TGTGCCAGCAGACCCTACAGGGGGCTATCTGGAAACACCATATATTTT
TRBV24-1	TRBJ1-2	TRBD1	once	CATSAPDRGYGYTF	TGTGCCACCAGTGCTCCGGACAGGGGCTATGGCTACACCTTC
TRBV27	TRBJ2-7	TRBD1	-	CASSGTGPYEQYF	TGTGCCAGCAGCGGGACAGGCCCCTACGAGCAGTACTTC
TRBV18	TRBJ1-2	-	-	CASSREGSDGYTF	TGTGCCAGCTCACGTGAGGGATCCGATGGCTACACCTTC
TRBV5-1	TRBJ1-1	TRBD1	-	CASSSQGGMNTEAFF	TGCGCCAGCAGCTCTCAAGGGGGCATGAACACTGAAGCTTTCTTT
TRBV4-1	TRBJ1-2	TRBD1	-	CASSQDPTGNYGYTF	TGCGCCAGCAGCCAAGATCCGACAGGGAACTATGGCTACACCTTC
TRBV7-2	TRBJ2-3	TRBD1	-	CASSRTGHTDTQYF	TGTGCCAGCAGCCGGACAGGGCACACAGATACGCAGTATTTT
TRBV9	TRBJ1-1	-	-	CASSPRGTEAFF	TGTGCCAGCAGCCCCCGAGGGACTGAAGCTTTCTTT
TRBV29-1	TRBJ1-2	TRBD1	-	CSVDRGRSYGYTF	TGCAGCGTTGATAGGGGGCGCAGCTATGGCTACACCTTC
TRBV2	TRBJ2-2	-	few	CATGGSRRGTGELFF	TGTGCCACCGGAGGATCCCGACGCGGTACCGGGGAGCTGTTTTTT
TRBV5-1	TRBJ2-4	TRBD1	-	CASSSGQTGRQYF	TGCGCCAGCAGCTCGGGCCAGACAGGGAGACAGTACTTC
TRBV28	TRBJ2-7	-	few	CASSWSIAEQYF	TGTGCCAGCAGTTGGTCTATCGCCGAGCAGTACTTC
TRBV5-1	TRBJ2-7	-	-	CASRRQDSAYEQYF	TGCGCCAGCCGGCGGCAGGACAGTGCCTACGAGCAGTACTTC
TRBV5-5	TRBJ1-3	-	-	CASRGADPSSGNTIYF	TGTGCCAGCCGCGGGGCAGATCCTAGCTCTGGAAACACCATATATTTT